The rows below give T cell receptor beta chains drawn from one sample of a study of blood T cell repertoires in COVID-19. Some clones are missing from TCRdb's copy, which holds only in-frame ones; the method was immunoSEQ multiplex PCR. This sample carries over 45,000 clones, roughly 89% of them seen once, and the ten largest clones take about 3.6%. The specimen was peripheral blood. The receptors shown here come from a man aged 35-49 years with COVID-19, enrolled during active disease. Each CDR3 is given with its conserved first and last residue. The D gene is left open where the match is weak. Clone size is given for some rows only: seen once, a few or many times, or a class if the clone is expanded.

v_call	d_call	j_call	clone_size	cdr3_aa	cdr3_nt
TRBV30	-	TRBJ2-7	-	CAWSETAGVVVRSYEQYF	TGTGCCTGGAGTGAAACGGCAGGGGTCGTTGTGCGTTCCTACGAGCAGTACTTC
TRBV19	-	TRBJ2-7	-	CASSMSNYEQYF	TGTGCCAGTAGTATGTCTAACTACGAGCAGTACTTC
TRBV6-2/TRBV6-3	-	TRBJ1-2	-	CASSYELGGNYGYTF	TGTGCCAGCAGTTACGAGTTGGGGGGTAACTATGGCTACACCTTC
TRBV7-9	-	TRBJ1-3	-	CAGRAGSGNTIYF	TGTGCCGGGCGGGCAGGCTCTGGAAACACCATATATTTT
TRBV6-1	-	TRBJ2-5	-	CASSEGGLQETQYF	TGTGCCAGCAGTGAAGGCGGGCTCCAAGAGACCCAGTACTTC
TRBV24-1	-	TRBJ2-2	-	CATSDHSLYSGELFF	TGTGCCACCAGTGATCATTCTCTCTATAGCGGGGAGCTGTTTTTT
TRBV18	TRBD2	TRBJ2-1	-	CASSPSVGSGRADEQFF	TGTGCCAGCTCACCATCCGTGGGTAGCGGGAGGGCCGATGAGCAGTTCTTC
TRBV7-9	TRBD1	TRBJ1-2	-	CASSLTGGAGGYTF	TGTGCCAGCAGCTTGACAGGGGGCGCGGGTGGCTACACCTTC
TRBV29-1	TRBD1	TRBJ2-7	-	CSVIPTVGQGLGSYEQYF	TGCAGCGTTATCCCAACGGTAGGACAGGGGTTGGGCTCCTACGAGCAGTACTTC
TRBV7-9	-	TRBJ2-7	once	CASSLAEGPYEQYF	TGTGCCAGCAGCTTAGCGGAGGGACCCTACGAGCAGTACTTC
TRBV27	-	TRBJ1-2	-	CASSPGQNYGYTF	TGTGCCAGCAGTCCAGGACAGAACTATGGCTACACCTTC
TRBV9	-	TRBJ1-1	once	CASSNHGLSTEAFF	TGTGCCAGCAGCAACCACGGGTTGAGCACTGAAGCTTTCTTT
TRBV11-3	-	TRBJ2-1	-	CASSSRLKLYNEQFF	TGTGCCAGCAGTTCAAGACTAAAGTTATACAATGAGCAGTTCTTC
TRBV19	-	TRBJ1-5	-	CASRSSGASNQPQHF	TGTGCCAGTAGGTCCTCTGGAGCTAGCAATCAGCCCCAGCATTTT
TRBV19	TRBD2	TRBJ2-2	-	CASSSTTSGVTNTGELFF	TGTGCCAGTAGTTCGACGACTAGCGGTGTCACGAACACCGGGGAGCTGTTTTTT
TRBV21-1	-	TRBJ2-2	-	CASSKKRLAGLLRNTGELFF	TGTGCCAGCAGCAAAAAGCGGCTAGCGGGTTTATTGAGAAACACCGGGGAGCTGTTTTTT
TRBV19	TRBD1	TRBJ1-2	-	CASSIYRGLGYTF	TGTGCCAGTAGTATCTACAGGGGGCTTGGCTACACCTTC
TRBV12-3/TRBV12-4	-	TRBJ2-7	-	CASSFTAVEQYF	TGTGCCAGCAGTTTTACAGCGGTCGAGCAGTACTTC
TRBV27	-	TRBJ1-6	-	CASNPRGVNSPLHF	TGTGCCAGCAACCCGCGCGGCGTTAATTCACCCCTCCACTTT
TRBV6-5	-	TRBJ1-3	-	CASSSAVYSGNTIYF	TGTGCCAGCAGTTCCGCGGTTTACTCTGGAAACACCATATATTTT
TRBV14	TRBD1	TRBJ2-3	-	CASSQDLGQYPQYF	TGTGCCAGCAGCCAAGATCTGGGACAGTATCCGCAGTATTTT
TRBV10-3	TRBD2	TRBJ2-1	-	CAISESGGAGEQFF	TGTGCCATCAGTGAGAGCGGGGGGGCAGGAGAGCAGTTCTTC
TRBV11-2	TRBD2	TRBJ2-2	-	CASSISGSTGELFF	TGTGCCAGCAGCATTAGCGGGAGCACCGGGGAGCTGTTTTTT
TRBV27	-	TRBJ2-3	-	CASSLLASGTDTQYF	TGTGCCAGCAGTTTACTAGCGTCTGGCACAGATACGCAGTATTTT
TRBV10-3	TRBD1	TRBJ1-6	-	CAIRSAGTENSPLHF	TGTGCCATCAGATCCGCCGGGACAGAAAATTCACCCCTCCACTTT
TRBV7-9	TRBD2	TRBJ2-7	-	CASSHKTQGGLAATYEQYF	TGTGCCAGCAGCCATAAGACCCAAGGAGGACTAGCGGCTACCTACGAGCAGTACTTC
TRBV7-8	-	TRBJ2-3	-	CASSFGLNTDTQYF	TGTGCCAGCAGCTTTGGACTTAACACAGATACGCAGTATTTT
TRBV19	-	TRBJ1-5	-	CASSIPREGNQPQHF	TGTGCCAGTAGTATCCCCCGGGAGGGCAATCAGCCCCAGCATTTT
TRBV12-2	-	TRBJ2-5	-	CASRLAFGRVRGETQYF	TGTGCAAGTCGCTTAGCCTTCGGTAGGGTTAGGGGGGAGACCCAGTACTTC
TRBV28	-	TRBJ1-5	-	CASNPPSQPQHF	TGTGCCAGCAACCCACCGAGCCAGCCCCAGCATTTT
TRBV18	-	TRBJ2-3	-	CASSRTEALDTQYF	TGTGCCAGCTCACGTACGGAAGCGTTAGATACGCAGTATTTT
TRBV30	-	TRBJ2-7	-	CAWGGQNTYEQYF	TGTGCCTGGGGGGGGCAGAATACCTACGAGCAGTACTTC
TRBV28	-	TRBJ1-4	once	CASTLQGGGNEKLFF	TGTGCCAGCACCCTACAGGGAGGGGGAAATGAAAAACTGTTTTTT
TRBV24-1	-	TRBJ2-1	once	CATSDSLASSYNEQFF	TGTGCCACCAGCGATAGCCTAGCAAGCTCCTACAATGAGCAGTTCTTC
TRBV7-8	TRBD2	TRBJ2-2	few	CASSSQRRGLAATGELFF	TGTGCCAGCAGCTCCCAGCGGCGAGGACTAGCAGCTACCGGGGAGCTGTTTTTT
TRBV12-5	-	TRBJ2-7	-	CASGSQGFEQYF	TGTGCTAGTGGTTCACAGGGCTTCGAGCAGTACTTC
TRBV24-1	TRBD2	TRBJ2-1	-	CATSDPIAGSYNEQFF	TGTGCCACCAGTGATCCCATAGCGGGCTCCTACAATGAGCAGTTCTTC
TRBV7-9	TRBD1	TRBJ2-5	-	CASSFLMTGPIQETQYF	TGTGCCAGCAGCTTCCTTATGACAGGGCCCATCCAAGAGACCCAGTACTTC
TRBV5-1	TRBD2	TRBJ2-6	few	CASARSGTSGANVLTF	TGCGCCAGCGCCAGAAGCGGGACCTCTGGGGCCAACGTCCTGACTTTC
TRBV30	TRBD2	TRBJ2-3	-	CAWKLAGEGTQYF	TGTGCCTGGAAACTAGCGGGGGAGGGTACGCAGTATTTT
TRBV6-6	-	TRBJ2-5	-	CASRYGSGSQETQYF	TGTGCCAGCCGATATGGGAGCGGATCACAAGAGACCCAGTACTTC
TRBV10-3	TRBD1	TRBJ1-2	-	CAIRGGRGTAANYGYTF	TGTGCCATCAGAGGGGGACGAGGGACAGCGGCTAACTATGGCTACACCTTC
TRBV6-1	-	TRBJ1-5	-	CASSEIPLESNQPQHF	TGTGCCAGCAGTGAAATCCCACTTGAAAGCAATCAGCCCCAGCATTTT
TRBV29-1	TRBD1	TRBJ2-3	-	CSVVAGTASTDTQYF	TGCAGCGTGGTTGCCGGGACAGCTAGCACAGATACGCAGTATTTT
TRBV28	TRBD1	TRBJ1-1	-	CASRSSAGQLSSTEAFF	TGTGCCAGCAGATCCTCGGCGGGACAGTTGAGTAGCACTGAAGCTTTCTTT
TRBV7-9	TRBD1	TRBJ1-2	-	CASSLEGDRSYGYTF	TGTGCCAGCAGCTTAGAAGGGGACAGATCCTATGGCTACACCTTC